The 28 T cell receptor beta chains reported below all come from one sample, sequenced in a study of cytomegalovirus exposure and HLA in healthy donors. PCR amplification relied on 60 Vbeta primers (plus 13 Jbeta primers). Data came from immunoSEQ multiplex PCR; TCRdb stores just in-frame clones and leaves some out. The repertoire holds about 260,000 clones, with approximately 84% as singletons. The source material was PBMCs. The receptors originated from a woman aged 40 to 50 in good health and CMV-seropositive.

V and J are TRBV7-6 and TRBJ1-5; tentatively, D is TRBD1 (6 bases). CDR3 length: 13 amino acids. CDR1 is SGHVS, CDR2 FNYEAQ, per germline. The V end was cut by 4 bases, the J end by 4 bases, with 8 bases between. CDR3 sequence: CASSWDNNQPQHF. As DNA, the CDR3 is TGTGCCAGCAGCTGGGACAATAATCAGCCCCAGCATTTT.

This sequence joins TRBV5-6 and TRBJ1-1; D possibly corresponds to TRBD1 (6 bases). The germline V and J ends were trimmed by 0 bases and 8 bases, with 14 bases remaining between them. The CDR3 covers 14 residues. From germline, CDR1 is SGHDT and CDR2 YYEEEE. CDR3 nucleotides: TGTGCCAGCAGCTTGGAGGCCCCCCAGGGGGAAGCTTTCTTT. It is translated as CASSLEAPQGEAFF.

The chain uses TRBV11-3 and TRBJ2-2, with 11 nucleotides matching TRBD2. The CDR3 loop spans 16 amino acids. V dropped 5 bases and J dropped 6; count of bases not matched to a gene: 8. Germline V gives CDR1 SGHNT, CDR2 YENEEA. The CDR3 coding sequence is TGTGCCAGCAGCACCAGTAGCGGGAGGGCCTCCGGGGAGCTGTTTTTT. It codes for CASSTSSGRASGELFF.

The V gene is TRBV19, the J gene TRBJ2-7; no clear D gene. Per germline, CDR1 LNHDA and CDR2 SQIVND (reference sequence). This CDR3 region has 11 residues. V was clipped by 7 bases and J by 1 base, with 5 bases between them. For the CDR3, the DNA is TGTGCCAGTACAGGATCCTACGAGCAGTACTTC. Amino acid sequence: CASTGSYEQYF.

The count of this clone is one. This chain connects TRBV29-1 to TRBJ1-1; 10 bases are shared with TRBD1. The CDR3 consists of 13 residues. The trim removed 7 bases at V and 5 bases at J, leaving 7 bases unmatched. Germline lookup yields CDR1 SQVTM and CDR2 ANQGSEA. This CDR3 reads CSGRQGAGTEAFF. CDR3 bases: TGCAGCGGTAGACAGGGGGCAGGTACTGAAGCTTTCTTT.

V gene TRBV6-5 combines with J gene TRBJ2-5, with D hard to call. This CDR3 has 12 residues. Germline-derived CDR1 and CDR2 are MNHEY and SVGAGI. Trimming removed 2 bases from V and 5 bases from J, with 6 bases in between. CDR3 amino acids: CASSYAGETQYF. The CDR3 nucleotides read TGTGCCAGCAGTTACGCCGGTGAGACCCAGTACTTC.

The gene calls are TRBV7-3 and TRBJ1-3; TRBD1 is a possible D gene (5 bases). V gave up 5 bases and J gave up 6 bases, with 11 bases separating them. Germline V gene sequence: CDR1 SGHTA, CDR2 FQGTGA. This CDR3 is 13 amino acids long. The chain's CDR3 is CASSPGGANTIYF. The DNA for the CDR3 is TGTGCCAGCAGCCCCGGCGGGGCAAACACCATATATTTT.

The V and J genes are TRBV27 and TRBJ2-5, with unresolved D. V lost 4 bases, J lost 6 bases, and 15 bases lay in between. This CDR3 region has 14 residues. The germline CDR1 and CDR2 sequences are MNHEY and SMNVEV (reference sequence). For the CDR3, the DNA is TGTGCCAGCAGTTCCCGTCCCCCGCTACAGACCCAGTACTTC. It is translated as CASSSRPPLQTQYF.

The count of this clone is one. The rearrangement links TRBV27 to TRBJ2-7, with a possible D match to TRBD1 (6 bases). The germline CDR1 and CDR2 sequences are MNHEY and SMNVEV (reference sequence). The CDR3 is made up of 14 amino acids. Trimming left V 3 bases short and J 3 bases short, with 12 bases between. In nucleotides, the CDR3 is TGTGCCAGCAGTTTCGGACAGCGATACTACGAGCAGTACTTC. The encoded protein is CASSFGQRYYEQYF.

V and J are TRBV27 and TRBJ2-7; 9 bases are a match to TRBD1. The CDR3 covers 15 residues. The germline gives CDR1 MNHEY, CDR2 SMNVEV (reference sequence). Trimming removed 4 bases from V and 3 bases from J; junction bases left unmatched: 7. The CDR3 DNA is TGTGCCAGCAGTTGGGGGACAGGGAGTTTCTACGAGCAGTACTTC. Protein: CASSWGTGSFYEQYF.

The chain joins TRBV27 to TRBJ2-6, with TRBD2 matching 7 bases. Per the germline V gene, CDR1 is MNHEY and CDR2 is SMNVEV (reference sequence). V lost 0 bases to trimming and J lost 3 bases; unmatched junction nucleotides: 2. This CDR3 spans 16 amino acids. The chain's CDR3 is CASSLSGGSGANVLTF. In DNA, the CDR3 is TGTGCCAGCAGTTTATCGGGGGGGAGTGGGGCCAACGTCCTGACTTTC.

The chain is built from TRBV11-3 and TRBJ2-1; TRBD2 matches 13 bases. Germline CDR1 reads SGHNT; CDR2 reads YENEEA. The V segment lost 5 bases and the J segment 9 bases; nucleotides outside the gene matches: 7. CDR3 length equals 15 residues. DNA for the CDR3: TGTGCCAGCAGCCCGAGGACTAGCGGGAGCATTGAGCAGTTCTTC. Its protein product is CASSPRTSGSIEQFF.

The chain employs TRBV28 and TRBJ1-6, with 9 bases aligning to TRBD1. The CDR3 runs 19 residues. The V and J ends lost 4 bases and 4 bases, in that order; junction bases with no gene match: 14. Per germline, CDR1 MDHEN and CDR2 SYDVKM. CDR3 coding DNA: TGTGCCAGCAGTTCACCGGGACAGGGAGGCCCAAATTATAATTCACCCCTCCACTTT. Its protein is CASSSPGQGGPNYNSPLHF. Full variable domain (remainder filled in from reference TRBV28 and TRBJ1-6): DVKVTQSSRYLVKRTGEKVFLECVQDMDHENMFWYRQDPGLGLRLIYFSYDVKMKEKGDIPEGYSVSREKKERFSLILESASTNQTSMYLCASSSPGQGGPNYNSPLHFGNGTRLTVT.

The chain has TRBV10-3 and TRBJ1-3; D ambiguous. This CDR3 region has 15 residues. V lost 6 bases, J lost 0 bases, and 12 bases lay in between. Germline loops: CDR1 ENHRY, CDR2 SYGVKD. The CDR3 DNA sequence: TGTGCCATCAGAGTTCAACAGAGCTCTGGAAACACCATATATTTT. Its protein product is CAIRVQQSSGNTIYF.

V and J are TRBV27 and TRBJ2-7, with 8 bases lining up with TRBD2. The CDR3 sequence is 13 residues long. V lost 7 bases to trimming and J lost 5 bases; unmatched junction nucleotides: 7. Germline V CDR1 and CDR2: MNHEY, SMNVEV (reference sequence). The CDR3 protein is CASKPSGRNEQYF. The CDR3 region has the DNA TGTGCCAGCAAACCAAGCGGGAGAAACGAGCAGTACTTC.

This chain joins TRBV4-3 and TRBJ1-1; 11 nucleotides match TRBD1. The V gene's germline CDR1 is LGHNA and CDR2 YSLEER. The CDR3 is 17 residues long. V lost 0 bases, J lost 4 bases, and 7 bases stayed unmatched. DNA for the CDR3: TGCGCCAGCAGCCAAGACCCCGGGACAGGGGGAAGCACTGAAGCTTTCTTT. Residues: CASSQDPGTGGSTEAFF.

The CDR3 DNA is TGCAGCGTTACGGGAGCGGGGGGGAGCACAGATACGCAGTATTTT. Its protein product is CSVTGAGGSTDTQYF. This sequence joins TRBV29-1 and TRBJ2-3, with 10 bases fitting TRBD2. With V trimmed by 5 bases and J by 0 bases, 5 bases remained unmatched. The germline V gene encodes CDR1 SQVTM and CDR2 ANQGSEA. CDR3 size: 15 residues.

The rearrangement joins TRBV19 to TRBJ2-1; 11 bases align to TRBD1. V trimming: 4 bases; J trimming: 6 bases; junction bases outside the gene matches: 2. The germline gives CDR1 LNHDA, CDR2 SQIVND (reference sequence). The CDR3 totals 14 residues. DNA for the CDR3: TGTGCCAGTAGTACCGGGACAGGGGGCAATGAGCAGTTCTTC. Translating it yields CASSTGTGGNEQFF.

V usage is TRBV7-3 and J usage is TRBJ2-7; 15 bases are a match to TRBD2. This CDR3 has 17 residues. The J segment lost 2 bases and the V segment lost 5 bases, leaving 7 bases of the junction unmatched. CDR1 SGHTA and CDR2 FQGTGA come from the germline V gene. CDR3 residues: CASSLYGLAGGTYEQYF. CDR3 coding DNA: TGTGCCAGCAGCCTCTACGGACTAGCGGGAGGGACCTACGAGCAGTACTTC.

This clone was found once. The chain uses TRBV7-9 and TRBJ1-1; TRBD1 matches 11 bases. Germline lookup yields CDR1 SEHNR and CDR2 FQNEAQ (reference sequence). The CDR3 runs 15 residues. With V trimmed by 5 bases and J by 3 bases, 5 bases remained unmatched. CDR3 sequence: CASSVGQGGDTEAFF. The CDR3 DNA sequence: TGTGCCAGCAGCGTGGGACAGGGGGGCGACACTGAAGCTTTCTTT.

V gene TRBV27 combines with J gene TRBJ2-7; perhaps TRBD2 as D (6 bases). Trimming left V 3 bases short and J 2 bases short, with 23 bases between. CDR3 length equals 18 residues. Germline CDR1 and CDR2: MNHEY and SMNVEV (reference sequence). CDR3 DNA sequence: TGTGCCAGCAGTTTTACCCCTCCGGTAGCGGCCCTGACCTACGAGCAGTACTTC. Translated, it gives CASSFTPPVAALTYEQYF.

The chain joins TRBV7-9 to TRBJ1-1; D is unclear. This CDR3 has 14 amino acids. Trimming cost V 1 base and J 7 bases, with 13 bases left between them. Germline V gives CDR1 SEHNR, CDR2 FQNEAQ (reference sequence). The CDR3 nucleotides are TGTGCCAGCAGCTTAGGGTGGGCGGGGAATGAAGCTTTCTTT. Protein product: CASSLGWAGNEAFF.

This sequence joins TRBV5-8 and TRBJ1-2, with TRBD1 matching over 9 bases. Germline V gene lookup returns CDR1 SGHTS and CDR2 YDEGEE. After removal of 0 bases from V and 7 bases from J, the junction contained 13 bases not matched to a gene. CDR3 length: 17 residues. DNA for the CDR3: TGTGCCAGCAGCTTGGGATCAGGGGGACAGGGTCGGAGTGGCTACACCTTC. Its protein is CASSLGSGGQGRSGYTF.

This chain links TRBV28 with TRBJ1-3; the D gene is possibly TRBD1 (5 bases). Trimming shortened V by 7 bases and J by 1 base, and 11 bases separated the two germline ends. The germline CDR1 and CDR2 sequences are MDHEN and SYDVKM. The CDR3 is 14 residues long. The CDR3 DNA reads TGTGCCAGCACCCACGGGGGGTCTGGAAACACCATATATTTT. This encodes CASTHGGSGNTIYF.

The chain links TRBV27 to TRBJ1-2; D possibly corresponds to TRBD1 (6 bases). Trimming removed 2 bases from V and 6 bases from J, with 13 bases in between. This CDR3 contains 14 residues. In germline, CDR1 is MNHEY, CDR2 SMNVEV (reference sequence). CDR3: CASSLQGTQDGYTF. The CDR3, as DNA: TGTGCCAGCAGTTTACAAGGGACACAAGATGGCTACACCTTC.

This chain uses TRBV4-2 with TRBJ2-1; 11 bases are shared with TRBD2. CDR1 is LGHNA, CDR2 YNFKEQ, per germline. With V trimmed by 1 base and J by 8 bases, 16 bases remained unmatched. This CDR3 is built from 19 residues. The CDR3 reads CASSQAWQPTSGRGHEQFF. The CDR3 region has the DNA TGTGCCAGCAGCCAAGCATGGCAGCCCACTAGCGGGAGAGGGCATGAGCAGTTCTTC.

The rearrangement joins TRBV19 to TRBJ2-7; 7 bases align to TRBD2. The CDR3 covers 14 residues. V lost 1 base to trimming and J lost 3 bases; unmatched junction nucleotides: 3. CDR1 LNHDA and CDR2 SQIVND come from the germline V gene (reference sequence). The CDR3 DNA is TGTGCCAGTAGTATAGCCCGCGGGAGCTACGAGCAGTACTTC. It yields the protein CASSIARGSYEQYF.

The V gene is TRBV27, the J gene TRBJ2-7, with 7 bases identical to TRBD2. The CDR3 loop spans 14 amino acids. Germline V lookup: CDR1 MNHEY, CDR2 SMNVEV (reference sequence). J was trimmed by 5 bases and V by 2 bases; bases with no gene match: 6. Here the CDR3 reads CASSLGGGPNEQYF. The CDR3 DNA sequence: TGTGCCAGCAGTTTAGGGGGAGGGCCCAACGAGCAGTACTTC.